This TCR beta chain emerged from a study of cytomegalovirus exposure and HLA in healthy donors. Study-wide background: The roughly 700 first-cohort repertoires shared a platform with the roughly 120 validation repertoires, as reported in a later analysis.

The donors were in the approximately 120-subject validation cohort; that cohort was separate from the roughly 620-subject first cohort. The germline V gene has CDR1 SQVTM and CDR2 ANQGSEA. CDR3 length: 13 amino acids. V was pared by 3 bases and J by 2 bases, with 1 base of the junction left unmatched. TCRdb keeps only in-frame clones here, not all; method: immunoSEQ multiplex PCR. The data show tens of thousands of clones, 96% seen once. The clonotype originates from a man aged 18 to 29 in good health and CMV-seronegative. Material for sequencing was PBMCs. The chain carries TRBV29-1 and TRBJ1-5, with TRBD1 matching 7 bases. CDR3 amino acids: CSVDTGGNQPQHF. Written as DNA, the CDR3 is TGCAGCGTTGATACAGGGGGCAATCAGCCCCAGCATTTT.